Below are 30 T cell receptor beta chains sequenced from a single sample in a study of T-cell reconstitution after alpha-beta-depleted transplantation in children. Using unique molecular identifiers, the investigators prepared the TCRbeta library. TCRdb re-called the PCR reads through MiXCR, storing one row per CDR3 protein. The table shows 200,000 to 250,000 distinct CDR3 sequences, with under 9.5% occurring only once. The specimen was PBMCs, mostly from graft donor cells, collected 180 days after TCRalphabeta/CD19-depleted stem cell transplant. The receptors were gathered from a male patient younger than 18 who had a stem cell transplant for acute lymphoblastic leukemia, so the T cells may come from the graft donor.

This clonotype came up many times. The rearrangement links TRBV3-1 to TRBJ2-1; D is unclear. V lost 0 bases and J 7 bases, leaving 7 bases between the germline ends. CDR1 and CDR2 (germline): LGHDT, YNNKEL (reference sequence). This CDR3 region has 13 residues. The CDR3 spells CASSQDDGNEQFF. The CDR3 nucleotides are TGTGCCAGCAGCCAAGATGACGGGAATGAGCAGTTCTTC.

Many counts were recorded for this clonotype. The rearrangement joins TRBV28 to TRBJ2-3; no definite D call. There are 12 residues in the CDR3. Germline CDR1 is MDHEN and CDR2 is SYDVKM. Trimming left V 5 bases short and J 5 bases short, with 8 bases between. The CDR3 DNA reads TGTGCCAGCAGTCAACAGCGAGATACGCAGTATTTT. This codes for CASSQQRDTQYF.

The table lists this clonotype with many counts. V is TRBV5-1 and J is TRBJ1-6, with 9 bases fitting TRBD1. Germline CDR1 SGHRS, CDR2 YFSETQ. CDR3 length equals 13 residues. The ends lost 7 bases at V and 8 bases at J; junction bases unmatched: 4. This chain's CDR3 is CASGRQGDSPLHF. The CDR3, as DNA: TGCGCCAGCGGGAGACAGGGGGATTCACCCCTCCACTTT.

This clonotype was counted ten times or more. J is TRBJ1-5 and V is TRBV11-2; D possibly corresponds to TRBD1 (5 bases). The germline V gene has CDR1 SGHAT and CDR2 FQNNGV. Between the trimmed V and J ends, which lost 1 base and 2 bases, there was a span of 12 bases. This CDR3 comprises 16 residues. CDR3 residues: CASSLGRGLGNQPQHF. Written as DNA, the CDR3 is TGTGCCAGCAGCTTAGGGAGGGGTTTGGGCAATCAGCCCCAGCATTTT.

This clonotype showed up many times. The J gene is TRBJ2-4, the V gene TRBV12-3 or TRBV12-4, with 11 bases aligning to TRBD1. The CDR3 is made up of 13 amino acids. V dropped 6 bases and J dropped 10; count of bases not matched to a gene: 5. This chain's CDR3 is CASSGQGASIQYF. The CDR3 coding sequence is TGTGCCAGCAGCGGACAGGGGGCGTCAATTCAGTACTTC.

Note on this clonotype: A read error may explain this, as a much larger clone is one base away. V usage is TRBV9 and J usage is TRBJ2-3; D is uncertain. This CDR3 contains 13 residues. Germline V gene lookup returns CDR1 SGDLS and CDR2 YYNGEE. Between the trimmed V and J ends, which lost 0 bases and 10 bases, there was a span of 12 bases. The CDR3 spells CASSVAGLDSQYF. The CDR3 bases are TGTGCCAGCAGCGTAGCTGGTCTGGATTCGCAGTATTTT. Using reference TRBV9 and TRBJ2-3 for the parts outside the CDR3, the full variable domain is DSGVTQTPKHLITATGQRVTLRCSPRSGDLSVYWYQQSLDQGLQFLIQYYNGEERAKGNILERFSAQQFPDLHSELNLSSLELGDSALYFCASSVAGLDSQYFGPGTRLTVL.

This sequence joins TRBV11-2 and TRBJ2-2, with D unresolved. The V end lost 8 bases, the J end lost 0 bases, and 16 bases lay between the germline ends. CDR1 is SGHAT and CDR2 is FQNNGV in the germline V gene. The CDR3 loop spans 16 amino acids. CDR3 DNA sequence: TGTGCCAGCTTCTTCCCCTCGAGAACGAACACCGGGGAGCTGTTTTTT. It yields the protein CASFFPSRTNTGELFF.

Many counts were recorded for this clonotype. The chain combines TRBV20-1 with TRBJ1-3; D is unresolved. Trimming shortened V by 3 bases and J by 4 bases, and 4 bases separated the two germline ends. Germline CDR1 is DFQATT and CDR2 is SNEGSKA (reference sequence). The CDR3 has 11 amino acids. The CDR3 loop is CSARAGNTIYF. The CDR3 bases are TGCAGTGCTAGGGCGGGAAACACCATATATTTT.

The chain has TRBV10-1 and TRBJ1-1, with D uncertain. The V end lost 4 bases, the J end lost 3 bases, and 9 bases lay between the germline ends. The CDR3 spans 13 residues. The germline V gene encodes CDR1 WNHNN and CDR2 SYGVQD (reference sequence). The CDR3 reads CASSGNRDTEAFF. CDR3 DNA: TGCGCCAGCAGTGGAAACAGAGACACTGAAGCTTTCTTT.

CDR3 region: CARCLSISPGLPFTDTQYF. The CDR3 nucleotides read TGTGCCCGCTGTTTAAGCATCAGTCCGGGACTACCGTTCACAGATACGCAGTATTTT. This rearrangement joins TRBV12-3 or TRBV12-4 to TRBJ2-3; 7 bases are a match to TRBD2. The CDR3 runs to 19 residues. V dropped 11 bases and J dropped 2; count of bases not matched to a gene: 25.

This clonotype was observed a few times. The chain employs TRBV29-1 and TRBJ1-2; D possibly corresponds to TRBD1 (6 bases). Trimming took 7 bases from V and 8 from J, leaving 20 bases between them. From germline, CDR1 is SQVTM and CDR2 ANQGSEA. CDR3 length: 13 residues. CDR3 DNA: TGCAGCGGGGAATCCGGGACACCGGGGGGCTACACCTTC. Protein product: CSGESGTPGGYTF.

This clonotype was found many times. The V and J genes are TRBV5-1 and TRBJ2-1; 9 bases map to TRBD1. V gave up 4 bases and J gave up 2 bases; unmatched junction bases: 4. The CDR3 spans 15 residues. CDR1 and CDR2 from the germline V gene are SGHRS and YFSETQ. The CDR3 DNA sequence: TGCGCCAGCAGCGTCCGGGACAGGGCCTACAATGAGCAGTTCTTC. It is translated as CASSVRDRAYNEQFF.

Ten or more counts support this clonotype. The chain carries TRBV12-3 or TRBV12-4 and TRBJ2-1; 7 nucleotides align to TRBD2. Germline trimming cut 5 bases from V and 0 bases from J; bases unmatched to any gene: 4. CDR3 length: 15 residues. Here the CDR3 reads CASSPGGSSYNEQFF. CDR3 sequence (DNA): TGTGCCAGCAGTCCCGGCGGGAGCTCCTACAATGAGCAGTTCTTC.

This clonotype was detected ten times or more. J is TRBJ2-4 and V is TRBV18; 7 nucleotides agree with TRBD1. The ends lost 2 bases at V and 6 bases at J; junction bases unmatched: 10. The CDR3 loop spans 16 amino acids. Germline V gives CDR1 KGHSH, CDR2 LQKENI. DNA for the CDR3: TGTGCCAGCTCACCAAATATAGGGGGCAGGGGAAACATTCAGTACTTC. This encodes CASSPNIGGRGNIQYF. Complete variable domain (other parts from reference TRBV18 and TRBJ2-4): NAGVMQNPRHLVRRRGQEARLRCSPMKGHSHVYWYRQLPEEGLKFMVYLQKENIIDESGMPKERFSAEFPKEGPSILRIQQVVRGDSAAYFCASSPNIGGRGNIQYFGAGTRLSVL.

This clonotype came up a few times. The chain uses TRBV10-3 and TRBJ2-2; 7 nucleotides align to TRBD1. The CDR3 is made up of 17 amino acids. CDR1 and CDR2 from the germline V gene are ENHRY and SYGVKD. The junction had 4 bases not matched to a gene; V was cut back by 0 bases and J by 0 bases. The CDR3 nucleotides are TGTGCCATCAGTGAGTCGCGGCAGGGGGCGAACACCGGGGAGCTGTTTTTT. This translates into CAISESRQGANTGELFF.

This clonotype occurred many times. The chain links TRBV12-3 or TRBV12-4 to TRBJ2-7; 11 nucleotides align to TRBD2. This CDR3 comprises 18 residues. The junction had 12 bases not matched to a gene; V was cut back by 5 bases and J by 0 bases. The CDR3 reads CASSPRAGLAGSSYEQYF. The CDR3 DNA reads TGTGCCAGCAGTCCTCGAGCTGGACTAGCGGGTAGCTCCTACGAGCAGTACTTC.

V is TRBV20-1 and J is TRBJ1-1; TRBD1 matches 10 bases. CDR1 is DFQATT, CDR2 SNEGSKA, per germline (reference sequence). The CDR3 has 14 amino acids. The V segment lost 4 bases and the J segment 3 bases; nucleotides outside the gene matches: 5. CDR3 coding DNA: TGCAGTGCTATCACCGGGACAGGGGACACTGAAGCTTTCTTT. This codes for CSAITGTGDTEAFF.

This clonotype has a count of ten or more. The rearrangement links TRBV5-6 to TRBJ1-5; no definite D call. Germline-derived CDR1 and CDR2 are SGHDT and YYEEEE. Trimming took off 0 bases at V and 5 bases at J, with 12 bases between the two ends. This CDR3 comprises 15 residues. In DNA, the CDR3 is TGTGCCAGCAGCTTGGCCCCCGGAGGCGATCAGCCCCAGCATTTT. Translated: CASSLAPGGDQPQHF. Drawing the rest from reference TRBV5-6 and TRBJ1-5, the complete variable domain is DAGVTQSPTHLIKTRGQQVTLRCSPKSGHDTVSWYQQALGQGPQFIFQYYEEEERQRGNFPDRFSGHQFPNYSSELNVNALLLGDSALYLCASSLAPGGDQPQHFGDGTRLSIL.

Many counts were recorded for this clonotype. The rearrangement links TRBV3-1 to TRBJ2-2; TRBD1 aligns across 10 bases. With 2 bases clipped from V and 5 bases from J, the junction kept 2 bases outside the gene matches. This CDR3 spans 15 amino acids. The germline V gene encodes CDR1 LGHDT and CDR2 YNNKEL (reference sequence). The CDR3 bases are TGTGCCAGCAGCCAACCGGGACAGGGGACCGGGGAGCTGTTTTTT. This translates into CASSQPGQGTGELFF.

This clonotype was recorded at least ten times. This chain joins TRBV28 and TRBJ2-7; a weak D match, TRBD1 (6 bases). The length of the CDR3 is 19 residues. Germline CDR1 and CDR2: MDHEN and SYDVKM. The ends were cut back, 5 bases at V and 7 bases at J, with 33 bases in the middle. The CDR3, as DNA: TGTGCCAGCAGTCACTATTCCCAAGTCTACCGGGCAGGGGACGAGGAGCAGTACTTC. Translating it yields CASSHYSQVYRAGDEEQYF.

The chain couples TRBV7-6 to TRBJ2-2; D may match TRBD1 or TRBD2 (7 bases each). V gave up 3 bases and J gave up 4 bases, with 15 bases separating them. The CDR3 loop spans 16 amino acids. Germline CDR1 SGHVS, CDR2 FNYEAQ. The CDR3 spells CASSFRQGLTTGELFF. The CDR3 nucleotides read TGTGCCAGCAGCTTCCGACAGGGACTAACCACCGGGGAGCTGTTTTTT.

This clonotype was recorded at least ten times. The chain has TRBV7-9 and TRBJ1-2, with TRBD1 matching over 7 bases. This CDR3 has 15 amino acids. Germline CDR1 reads SEHNR; CDR2 reads FQNEAQ (reference sequence). After removal of 5 bases from V and 2 bases from J, the junction contained 8 bases not matched to a gene. The CDR3 sequence is CASSRLGQANYGYTF. The CDR3 bases are TGTGCCAGCAGCCGTCTAGGACAGGCCAACTATGGCTACACCTTC.

This clonotype came up many times. The chain employs TRBV5-4 and TRBJ2-5, with D possibly being TRBD1 or TRBD2 (5 bases each). This CDR3 contains 14 residues. Germline V gene lookup returns CDR1 SGHNT and CDR2 YYREEE (reference sequence). Trimming left V 4 bases short and J 2 bases short, with 12 bases between. In nucleotides, the CDR3 is TGTGCCAGCAGCCGAGGGACGGCTCAAGAGACCCAGTACTTC. Amino acids: CASSRGTAQETQYF.

This clonotype was seen many times. The chain is built from TRBV29-1 and TRBJ1-2; a weak D match, TRBD1 (5 bases). The germline CDR1 and CDR2 sequences are SQVTM and ANQGSEA. This CDR3 is 11 amino acids long. V was clipped by 8 bases and J by 7 bases, with 14 bases between them. The DNA for the CDR3 is TGCAGCACCACAGGATCCACTGGCTACACCTTC. This translates into CSTTGSTGYTF.

This clonotype has ten or more counts. This rearrangement joins TRBV27 to TRBJ2-1, with D hard to call. Trimming pared 7 bases from V and 6 bases from J, leaving 10 bases between. CDR3 length equals 12 residues. Germline lookup yields CDR1 MNHEY and CDR2 SMNVEV (reference sequence). For the CDR3, the DNA is TGTGCCAGCACGGCGTCTTCCAATGAGCAGTTCTTC. Protein product: CASTASSNEQFF.

This chain uses TRBV3-1 with TRBJ2-7, with 12 bases identical to TRBD2. The CDR3 extends over 17 amino acids. Trimming at V came to 1 base and at J to 2 bases, leaving 6 bases not matched to a gene. Germline assignment: CDR1 LGHDT and CDR2 YNNKEL (reference sequence). CDR3 in amino acids: CASSQAGASGGAYEQYF. The DNA for the CDR3 is TGTGCCAGCAGCCAAGCGGGGGCTAGCGGGGGGGCCTACGAGCAGTACTTC.

This clonotype was counted ten times or more. The rearrangement joins TRBV29-1 to TRBJ2-7, with a tentative D call TRBD2 (5 bases). The CDR3 has 14 residues. Germline V gives CDR1 SQVTM, CDR2 ANQGSEA. V gave up 3 bases and J gave up 2 bases, with 14 bases separating them. CDR3 in DNA: TGCAGCGTTGAGGAGTGGGAGCCGACCTACGAGCAGTACTTC. This gives the protein CSVEEWEPTYEQYF.

The table lists this clonotype with many counts. V usage is TRBV7-3 and J usage is TRBJ2-1, with D tentatively TRBD1 or TRBD2 (5 bases each). V lost 2 bases and J lost 5, with 16 bases in between. In germline, CDR1 is SGHTA, CDR2 FQGTGA. The CDR3 length is 16 residues. CDR3 sequence: CASSLSGPTPHNEQFF. In nucleotides, the CDR3 is TGTGCCAGCAGCTTATCGGGGCCTACACCCCACAATGAGCAGTTCTTC.

This clonotype was seen at least ten times. In DNA form, the CDR3 reads TGTGCCATCAGTGATCAGGGAAACAATGAGCAGTTCTTC. This encodes CAISDQGNNEQFF. The chain employs TRBV10-3 and TRBJ2-1; D possibly corresponds to TRBD1 (5 bases). Germline assignment: CDR1 ENHRY and CDR2 SYGVKD. V gave up 3 bases and J gave up 5 bases, with 8 bases separating them. This CDR3 region has 13 residues.

This clonotype came up a few times. The J gene is TRBJ2-1, the V gene TRBV3-1; 8 bases line up with TRBD2. CDR3 size: 14 residues. Trimming removed 4 bases from V and 2 bases from J; junction bases left unmatched: 1. Germline CDR1 is LGHDT and CDR2 is YNNKEL (reference sequence). In DNA, the CDR3 is TGTGCCAGCAGCCTGACTAGCGCCTACAATGAGCAGTTCTTC. Its translation is CASSLTSAYNEQFF.